This T cell receptor (beta chain) was documented in a study of T cells in Graves' hyperthyroidism and ophthalmopathy. Background on the study: Peripheral blood was obtained at initial diagnosis, preceding any treatment.

TCR beta CDR3 regions were amplified from RNA. Researchers ran a first-round RT-PCR on the TCR CDR3 using the HTBI primer set. MiXCR was run by TCRdb on the multiplex PCR reads, yielding one entry per CDR3 protein. Here the sample spans about 380,000 distinct CDR3 sequences, less than 20% being singletons. The PBMCs had their origin in 7.5 to 10 ml of fresh peripheral blood. The CDR3 length is 15 residues. Trimming removed 1 base from V and 6 bases from J, with 15 bases in between. Germline V lookup: CDR1 SGHAT, CDR2 FQNNGV. This clonotype came up many times. Its antigen is not identified. General observations from the study: Most thyroid-expanded clonotypes above 0.001 were also found in blood.

Sample: blood. The TCR sequence derives from a man aged 18-30 years with Graves' ophthalmopathy. V is TRBV11-2 and J is TRBJ1-1; TRBD1 might be the D (5 bases). The CDR3 DNA reads as TGTGCCAGCAGCTTAGCTGGGGAAAGGGGCCCTGAAGCTTTCTTT. It codes for CASSLAGERGPEAFF.